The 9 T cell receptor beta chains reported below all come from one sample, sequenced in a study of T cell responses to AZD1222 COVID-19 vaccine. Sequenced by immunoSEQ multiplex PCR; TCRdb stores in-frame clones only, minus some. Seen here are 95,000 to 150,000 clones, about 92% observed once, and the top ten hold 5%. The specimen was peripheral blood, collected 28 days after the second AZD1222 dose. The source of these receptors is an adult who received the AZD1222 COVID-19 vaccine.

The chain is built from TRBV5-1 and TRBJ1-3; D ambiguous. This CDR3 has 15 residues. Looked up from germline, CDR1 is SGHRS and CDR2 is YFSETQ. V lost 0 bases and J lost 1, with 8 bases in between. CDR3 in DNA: TGCGCCAGCAGCTTGGACGAGGGATCTGGAAACACCATATATTTT. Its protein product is CASSLDEGSGNTIYF. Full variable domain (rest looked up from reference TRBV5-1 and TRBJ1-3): KAGVTQTPRYLIKTRGQQVTLSCSPISGHRSVSWYQQTPGQGLQFLFEYFSETQRNKGNFPGRFSGRQFSNSRSEMNVSTLELGDSALYLCASSLDEGSGNTIYFGEGSWLTVV.

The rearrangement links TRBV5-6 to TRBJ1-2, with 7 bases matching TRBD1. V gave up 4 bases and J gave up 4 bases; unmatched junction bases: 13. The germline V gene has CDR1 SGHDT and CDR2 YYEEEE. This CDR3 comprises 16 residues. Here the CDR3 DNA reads TGTGCCAGCAGCAGCTGGTACAGGGGTGGTGGCTATGGCTACACCTTC. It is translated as CASSSWYRGGGYGYTF.

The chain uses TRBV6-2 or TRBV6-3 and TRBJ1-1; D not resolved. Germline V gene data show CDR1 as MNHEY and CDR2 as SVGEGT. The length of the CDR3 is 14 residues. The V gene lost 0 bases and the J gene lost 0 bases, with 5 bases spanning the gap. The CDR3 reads CASSYSKMNTEAFF. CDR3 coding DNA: TGTGCCAGCAGTTACTCGAAGATGAACACTGAAGCTTTCTTT.

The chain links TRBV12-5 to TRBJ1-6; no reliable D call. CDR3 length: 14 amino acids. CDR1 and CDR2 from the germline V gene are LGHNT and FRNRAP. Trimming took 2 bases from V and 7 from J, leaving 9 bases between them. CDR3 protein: CASGLNRGNSPLHF. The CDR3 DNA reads TGTGCTAGTGGTTTGAACAGAGGAAATTCACCCCTCCACTTT. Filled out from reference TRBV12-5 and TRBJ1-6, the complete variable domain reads DARVTQTPRHKVTEMGQEVTMRCQPILGHNTVFWYRQTMMQGLELLAYFRNRAPLDDSGMPKDRFSAEMPDATLATLKIQPSEPRDSAVYFCASGLNRGNSPLHFGNGTRLTVT.

In nucleotides, the CDR3 is TGCGCCAGCAGCCAACTAGGGGATTACAGTTCTGGAAACACCATATATTTT. Translation gives CASSQLGDYSSGNTIYF. The rearrangement joins TRBV4-1 to TRBJ1-3, with a tentative D call TRBD1 (5 bases). Trimming shortened V by 2 bases and J by 1 base, and 15 bases separated the two germline ends. The germline V gene encodes CDR1 MGHRA and CDR2 YSYEKL. The CDR3 consists of 17 residues.

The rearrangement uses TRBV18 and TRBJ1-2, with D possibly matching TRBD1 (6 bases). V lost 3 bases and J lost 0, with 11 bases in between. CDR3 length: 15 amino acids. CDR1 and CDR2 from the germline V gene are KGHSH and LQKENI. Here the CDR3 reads CASSPSTGANYGYTF. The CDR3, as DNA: TGTGCCAGCTCACCCTCGACAGGCGCTAACTATGGCTACACCTTC.

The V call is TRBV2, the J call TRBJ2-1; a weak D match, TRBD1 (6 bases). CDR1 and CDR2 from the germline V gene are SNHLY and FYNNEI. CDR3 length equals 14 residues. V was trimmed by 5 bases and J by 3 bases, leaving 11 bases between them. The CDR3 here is CASSRDTIYNEQFF. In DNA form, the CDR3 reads TGTGCCAGCAGTCGGGACACGATCTACAATGAGCAGTTCTTC.

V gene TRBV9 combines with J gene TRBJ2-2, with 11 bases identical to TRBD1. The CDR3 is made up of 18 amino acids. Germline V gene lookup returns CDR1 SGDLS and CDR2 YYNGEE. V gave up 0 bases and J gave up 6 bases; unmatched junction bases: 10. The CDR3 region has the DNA TGTGCCAGCAGCGTAGCTACCAGGACAGGGGGCGAATCCGGGGAGCTGTTTTTT. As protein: CASSVATRTGGESGELFF.

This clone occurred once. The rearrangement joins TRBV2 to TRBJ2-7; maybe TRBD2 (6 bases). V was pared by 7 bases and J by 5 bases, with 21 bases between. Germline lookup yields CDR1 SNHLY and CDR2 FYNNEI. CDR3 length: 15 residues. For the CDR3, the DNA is TGTGCCAGCACCAGAGACAACTCTGGGGGGAACGAGCAGTACTTC. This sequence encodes CASTRDNSGGNEQYF.